This TCR beta chain was sequenced for a study of T cells after yellow fever vaccination. This clonotype was observed a few times. What it binds is unknown. Germline V gene data show CDR1 as LGHDT and CDR2 as YNNKEL (reference sequence). There are 16 residues in the CDR3. Deletions cut 0 bases from V and 2 bases from J, with 13 bases between. TCRdb itself ran the 5' RACE reads through MiXCR, one entry per CDR3 protein. The profile shows hundreds of thousands of distinct CDR3 sequences, less than 25% of them singletons. Study-level findings and limits: Booster samples showed a return of most primary-vaccination clones (roughly 96% CD4, approximately 85% CD8).

Sequencing used PBMCs, obtained roughly 23 days after the first yellow fever vaccination. The source is a young man who received the YFV17D yellow fever vaccine. The chain is built from TRBV3-1 and TRBJ1-1; D gene unclear. The DNA for the CDR3 is TGTGCCAGCAGCCAAGATTTCGGGATTTTAAACACTGAAGCTTTCTTT. This codes for CASSQDFGILNTEAFF.